This T cell receptor (beta chain) originates from a study of control samples from healthy donors and cancer patients. The repertoire was sequenced with immunoSEQ multiplex PCR; TCRdb's copy has only in-frame clones and lacks some. The table has some 100,000 clones, roughly 92% seen once. The table lists this clone with a few counts. Sequenced material: blood. The clonotype comes from a human donor in good health. The donor label of this sample is uncertain.

The CDR3 DNA is TGTGCCAGCAGCTTAGATCTGAGGGTCTATGGCTACACCTTC. It translates to CASSLDLRVYGYTF. This rearrangement joins TRBV11-2 to TRBJ1-2; D is unresolved. Germline values: CDR1 SGHAT, CDR2 FQNNGV. The CDR3 is 14 amino acids. V lost 0 bases and J lost 4, with 9 bases in between.